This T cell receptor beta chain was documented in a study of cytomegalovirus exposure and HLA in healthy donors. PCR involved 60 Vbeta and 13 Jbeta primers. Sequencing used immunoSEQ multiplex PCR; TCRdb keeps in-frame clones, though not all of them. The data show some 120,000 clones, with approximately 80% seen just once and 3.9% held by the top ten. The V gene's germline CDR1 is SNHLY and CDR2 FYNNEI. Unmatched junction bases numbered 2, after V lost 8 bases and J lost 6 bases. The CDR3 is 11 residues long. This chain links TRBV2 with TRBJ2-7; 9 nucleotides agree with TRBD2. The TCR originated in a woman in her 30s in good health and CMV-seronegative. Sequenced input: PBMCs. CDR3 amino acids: CASQLAGEQYF. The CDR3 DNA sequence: TGTGCCAGCCAACTAGCGGGCGAGCAGTACTTC.